These 10 T cell receptor beta chains came from one sample sequenced in a study of blood T cell repertoires in COVID-19. Clones were read by immunoSEQ multiplex PCR, and TCRdb kept only the in-frame ones, dropping some. The data hold about 35,000 clones, with 80% to 90% observed a single time. Sample: peripheral blood. The receptors here all came from a man over 45 with acute or convalescent COVID-19.

The chain joins TRBV4-1 to TRBJ2-7; 10 bases match TRBD1. With 0 bases clipped from V and 3 bases from J, the junction kept 8 bases outside the gene matches. This CDR3 region has 17 residues. Per the germline V gene, CDR1 is MGHRA and CDR2 is YSYEKL. CDR3 bases: TGCGCCAGCAGCCAAGATGACGGGACAGGGGTTGACTACGAGCAGTACTTC. Its translation: CASSQDDGTGVDYEQYF.

The V and J genes are TRBV6-1 and TRBJ2-3; D is possibly TRBD2 (5 bases). Germline CDR1 and CDR2: MNHNS and SASEGT. The CDR3 totals 16 residues. Deletions cut 3 bases from V and 0 bases from J, with 13 bases between. CDR3 region: CASSDPLVGSTDTQYF. DNA for the CDR3: TGTGCCAGCAGTGATCCACTAGTGGGGAGCACAGATACGCAGTATTTT.

This sequence joins TRBV6-1 and TRBJ1-1; 9 bases fit TRBD1. Germline-derived CDR1 and CDR2 are MNHNS and SASEGT. J gave up 7 bases and V 1 base, and 4 bases lay outside the gene matches. This CDR3 is 14 amino acids long. The CDR3 nucleotides read TGTGCCAGCAGTGAAGGACAGGGGGTCGGTGAAGCTTTCTTT. It is translated as CASSEGQGVGEAFF.

The V gene is TRBV12-3 or TRBV12-4, the J gene TRBJ2-1; 7 bases are shared with TRBD1. This CDR3 is built from 13 residues. The J segment lost 6 bases and the V segment lost 4 bases, leaving 3 bases of the junction unmatched. Here the CDR3 DNA reads TGTGCCAGCAGTTCAGGGGGTCCCAATGAGCAGTTCTTC. Translating gives CASSSGGPNEQFF.

The chain recombines TRBV4-1 with TRBJ2-3; weak D call: TRBD2 (7 bases). The length of the CDR3 is 16 residues. V lost 1 base to trimming and J lost 4 bases, with 15 bases between them. CDR1 and CDR2 from the germline V gene are MGHRA and YSYEKL. The CDR3 DNA sequence: TGCGCCAGCAGCCAAGTGGTGCGGGGGCATGCAGATACGCAGTATTTT. Protein: CASSQVVRGHADTQYF.

This chain joins TRBV7-6 and TRBJ1-3; the match to TRBD1 covers 8 bases. The CDR3 length is 20 residues. CDR1 is SGHVS, CDR2 FNYEAQ, per germline. The trim removed 5 bases at V and 0 bases at J, leaving 18 bases unmatched. This CDR3 reads CASSTPRGRVFENSGNTIYF. The CDR3 nucleotides are TGTGCCAGCAGCACGCCCAGGGGGCGAGTGTTTGAAAACTCTGGAAACACCATATATTTT.

CDR3 DNA: TGTGCCAGCAGTCCGACACATACTACTAATGAAAAACTGTTTTTT. This translates into CASSPTHTTNEKLFF. V is TRBV28 and J is TRBJ1-4, with D unresolved. The V gene lost 5 bases and the J gene lost 2 bases, with 12 bases spanning the gap. This CDR3 region has 15 residues. Per the germline V gene, CDR1 is MDHEN and CDR2 is SYDVKM.

This sequence joins TRBV9 and TRBJ2-5; D may be TRBD2 (6 bases). Germline V CDR1 and CDR2: SGDLS, YYNGEE. V was pared by 0 bases and J by 3 bases, with 15 bases between. This CDR3 has 16 residues. CDR3 nucleotide sequence: TGTGCCAGCAGCGTAGCTGGTGGCGGGAAGGAAGAGACCCAGTACTTC. Protein product: CASSVAGGGKEETQYF.

The chain is built from TRBV18 and TRBJ1-6; 9 bases fit TRBD1. Trimming removed 3 bases from V and 3 bases from J; junction bases left unmatched: 3. This CDR3 has 16 amino acids. Germline V lookup: CDR1 KGHSH, CDR2 LQKENI. The DNA for the CDR3 is TGTGCCAGCTCACCCCTGGACAGGGGCTATAATTCACCCCTCCACTTT. The encoded protein is CASSPLDRGYNSPLHF.

V is TRBV18 and J is TRBJ2-3, with D unresolved. V shed 4 bases and J shed 5 bases, with 10 bases lying between them. The germline CDR1 and CDR2 sequences are KGHSH and LQKENI. The CDR3 runs 13 residues. This CDR3 is CASSQNMIDTQYF. The CDR3 coding sequence is TGTGCCAGCTCACAGAACATGATAGATACGCAGTATTTT.